The clone carrying this T cell receptor beta chain has ten or more counts. These data come from a study of identical twins. In TCRdb, the 5' RACE reads were re-called with MiXCR into one record per CDR3 protein. The repertoire includes around 680,000 distinct CDR3 sequences, about 9.4% of them detected once, and around 0.95% sits in the top ten. J gave up 1 base and V 4 bases, and 5 bases lay outside the gene matches. The CDR3 sequence is 14 residues long. Germline values: CDR1 SGHKS, CDR2 YYEKEE (reference sequence). These data were also reused for a study on yellow fever vaccine responses in identical twins.

The V call is TRBV5-5, the J call TRBJ2-7, with 7 nucleotides matching TRBD2. The TCR was taken from a woman aged 18-29 years in good health. The sequenced sample consisted of PBMCs. The DNA of the CDR3 is TGTGCCAGCAGCCCGAGCGGGGTATCCTACGAGCAGTACTTC. Its translation: CASSPSGVSYEQYF.